A selection of T cell receptor beta chains follows, all from one sample in a study of blood T cell repertoires in COVID-19. Libraries were prepared by immunoSEQ multiplex PCR; TCRdb keeps only in-frame clonotypes and omits some of them. The profile shows about 190,000 clones, more than 70% of them singletons. The material sequenced was peripheral blood. The receptor set was obtained from a young man with active or convalescent COVID-19. Each CDR3 is given with its conserved first and last residue. The D gene is left open where the match is weak. Some rows have no size entry. The others give once, few or many, or a class for an expanded clone.

.,TRBJ1-2,TRBD1,TRBV27,CASRVDRDYGYTF,TGTGCCAGCAGGGTTGACAGGGACTATGGCTACACCTTC
.,TRBJ2-5,.,TRBV5-4,CASSPRTEETQYF,TGTGCCAGCAGCCCTCGGACAGAAGAGACCCAGTACTTC
once,TRBJ1-4,.,TRBV2,CASSEIRYYGLFF,TGTGCCAGCAGTGAAATTCGGTATTACGGACTGTTTTTT
.,TRBJ1-6,.,TRBV3-1/TRBV3-2,CASSQFPGHSNSPLHF,TGTGCCAGCAGCCAATTTCCGGGACATTCAAATTCACCCCTCCACTTT
few,TRBJ2-2,.,TRBV11-2,CASSPPTAMNTGELFF,TGTGCCAGCAGCCCGCCGACAGCGATGAACACCGGGGAGCTGTTTTTT
.,TRBJ2-7,.,TRBV28,CASSRTGGTYEQYF,TGTGCCAGCAGTCGAACAGGCGGAACCTACGAGCAGTACTTC
.,TRBJ1-2,.,TRBV7-9,CASSLGQATNYGYTF,TGTGCCAGCAGCTTAGGGCAGGCGACTAACTATGGCTACACCTTC
few,TRBJ1-1,TRBD1,TRBV7-9,CASSLGQGFMGGTEAFF,TGTGCCAGCAGCTTGGGACAGGGCTTCATGGGGGGAACTGAAGCTTTCTTT
.,TRBJ1-3,.,TRBV2,CASIRSSSGNTIYF,TGTGCCAGCATAAGGAGCTCCTCTGGAAACACCATATATTTT
.,TRBJ2-3,TRBD2,TRBV9,CASSVGTSGGAYTQYF,TGTGCCAGCAGCGTAGGGACTAGCGGGGGGGCATATACGCAGTATTTT
once,TRBJ1-5,.,TRBV2,CASSVQDSNQPQHF,TGTGCCAGCAGTGTACAGGATAGCAATCAGCCCCAGCATTTT
.,TRBJ1-1,TRBD1,TRBV2,CASGTGGSEAFF,TGTGCCAGCGGAACAGGGGGCTCTGAAGCTTTCTTT
.,TRBJ2-5,.,TRBV24-1,CATSDRRVGGNHETQYF,TGTGCCACCAGTGACCGAAGGGTTGGGGGGAACCACGAGACCCAGTACTTC
.,TRBJ2-1,TRBD2,TRBV5-5,CASSLFSGGPYNEQFF,TGTGCCAGCAGCTTGTTTAGCGGGGGCCCCTACAATGAGCAGTTCTTC
.,TRBJ1-4,TRBD1,TRBV25-1,CASSDLSQGATNEKLFF,TGTGCCAGCAGTGATCTCTCTCAGGGGGCAACGAATGAAAAACTGTTTTTT
.,TRBJ1-5,TRBD1,TRBV5-1,CASSLGGQGGGAQHF,TGCGCCAGCAGCTTGGGTGGACAGGGTGGGGGAGCCCAGCATTTT
.,TRBJ2-5,.,TRBV5-1,CASSLYGGQETQYF,TGCGCCAGCAGCTTGTACGGGGGTCAAGAGACCCAGTACTTC
.,TRBJ2-3,.,TRBV3-1/TRBV3-2,CASGVDSSITDTQYF,TGTGCCAGCGGAGTCGACTCCTCAATCACAGATACGCAGTATTTT
.,TRBJ2-1,TRBD2,TRBV7-6,CASSHQPGLAGKNEQFF,TGTGCCAGCAGTCATCAACCGGGACTAGCAGGAAAGAATGAGCAGTTCTTC
.,TRBJ1-6,TRBD1,TRBV27,CASRSPGQGNNSPLHF,TGTGCCAGCAGATCGCCAGGACAGGGGAATAATTCACCCCTCCACTTT
.,TRBJ1-1,.,TRBV27,CASSFGGKKTEAFF,TGTGCCAGCAGTTTCGGGGGGAAAAAGACTGAAGCTTTCTTT
once,TRBJ2-3,TRBD2,TRBV29-1,CSVGTSGRAGTDTQYF,TGCAGCGTTGGGACTAGCGGGAGGGCCGGTACAGATACGCAGTATTTT
.,TRBJ1-1,.,TRBV12-3/TRBV12-4,CASSFFPAEAFF,TGTGCCAGCAGTTTCTTCCCCGCTGAAGCTTTCTTT
.,TRBJ2-1,.,TRBV2,CASSELSWEHNEQFF,TGTGCCAGCAGTGAATTGTCGTGGGAGCACAATGAGCAGTTCTTC
.,TRBJ2-7,TRBD2,TRBV4-3,CASSQGRSGIEEQYF,TGCGCCAGCAGCCAAGGTCGTAGCGGGATAGAGGAGCAGTACTTC
once,TRBJ2-7,TRBD2,TRBV27,CASRPGLAGWEQYF,TGTGCCAGCAGACCGGGACTAGCGGGATGGGAGCAGTACTTC
.,TRBJ1-4,TRBD1,TRBV4-1,CASSQAPGGANGEKLFF,TGCGCCAGCAGCCAAGCCCCAGGGGGCGCTAATGGTGAAAAACTGTTTTTT
.,TRBJ1-2,TRBD1,TRBV19,CASARQGPNYGYTF,TGTGCCAGCGCTAGACAGGGGCCGAACTATGGCTACACCTTC
.,TRBJ2-2,.,TRBV5-8,CASSLFFGTGGTGELFF,TGTGCCAGCAGCTTGTTTTTCGGCACAGGTGGCACCGGGGAGCTGTTTTTT
.,TRBJ2-2,.,TRBV4-2,CASSHGGGDTGELFF,TGTGCCAGCAGCCACGGCGGAGGGGACACCGGGGAGCTGTTTTTT
.,TRBJ1-2,.,TRBV4-1,CASSQAIGDYGYTF,TGCGCCAGCAGCCAAGCGATAGGGGACTATGGCTACACCTTC
once,TRBJ1-5,TRBD1,TRBV19,CASSIGQVGDQPQHF,TGTGCCAGTAGTATTGGACAGGTGGGGGATCAGCCCCAGCATTTT
.,TRBJ1-2,TRBD1,TRBV19,CASRGQTLRYDVGYTF,TGTGCCAGTAGGGGACAGACACTCCGGTACGATGTCGGCTACACCTTC
.,TRBJ1-1,.,TRBV3-1/TRBV3-2,CASSQDPTGGWTEAFF,TGTGCCAGCAGCCAAGATCCTACGGGGGGGTGGACTGAAGCTTTCTTT
.,TRBJ2-3,.,TRBV9,CASSPRVRDTQYF,TGTGCCAGCAGCCCCCGGGTCCGTGATACGCAGTATTTT
.,TRBJ2-2,.,TRBV10-3,CAIEADNTGELFF,TGTGCCATCGAGGCAGACAACACCGGGGAGCTGTTTTTT
.,TRBJ2-7,.,TRBV9,CASSETGTASLLQYF,TGTGCCAGCAGCGAAACCGGGACTGCGTCCCTTCTGCAGTACTTC
.,TRBJ2-7,.,TRBV6-5,CASKSSREHEQYF,TGTGCCAGCAAAAGTTCGAGGGAGCACGAGCAGTACTTC
.,TRBJ1-1,.,TRBV7-9,CASSTGNTEAFF,TGTGCCAGCAGCACTGGGAACACTGAAGCTTTCTTT
.,TRBJ2-1,.,TRBV18,CASSLPGLDEQFF,TGTGCCAGCTCACTGCCGGGACTCGATGAGCAGTTCTTC
.,TRBJ1-1,.,TRBV19,CASSISGNTEAFF,TGTGCCAGTAGTATTTCAGGGAACACTGAAGCTTTCTTT
.,TRBJ1-4,.,TRBV2,CASSGDGVANEKLFF,TGTGCCAGCAGTGGAGACGGGGTAGCTAATGAAAAACTGTTTTTT
.,TRBJ1-5,TRBD1,TRBV4-1,CASSNGQGAYQPQHF,TGCGCCAGCAGCAACGGACAGGGGGCTTATCAGCCCCAGCATTTT
.,TRBJ2-5,TRBD2,TRBV5-1,CASVEFPGGSETQYF,TGCGCCAGCGTAGAATTTCCGGGGGGGTCGGAGACCCAGTACTTC
.,TRBJ1-5,TRBD1,TRBV7-3,CASSTRTGGGQPQHF,TGTGCCAGCAGCACAAGGACAGGGGGCGGTCAGCCCCAGCATTTT
.,TRBJ2-7,TRBD1,TRBV5-4,CASSLQGNYEQYF,TGTGCCAGCAGCTTACAGGGGAACTACGAGCAGTACTTC
.,TRBJ1-5,.,TRBV2,CASSEMGRDNQPQHF,TGTGCCAGCAGTGAAATGGGCAGGGACAATCAGCCCCAGCATTTT
few,TRBJ1-3,.,TRBV9,CASSERSGNTIYF,TGTGCCAGCAGCGAGCGCTCTGGAAACACCATATATTTT
.,TRBJ2-6,.,TRBV5-6,CASSPAGGQAGANVLTF,TGTGCCAGCAGCCCGGCCGGGGGGCAGGCTGGGGCCAACGTCCTGACTTTC
.,TRBJ2-3,.,TRBV2,CASRPTRSTDTQYF,TGTGCCAGCAGACCCACTAGAAGCACAGATACGCAGTATTTT
few,TRBJ2-3,TRBD2,TRBV3-1/TRBV3-2,CASSPRTSGGHGTQYF,TGTGCCAGCAGCCCGAGGACTAGCGGGGGTCACGGTACGCAGTATTTT
.,TRBJ1-4,.,TRBV7-9,CASSFVQGEKLFF,TGTGCCAGCAGCTTTGTACAGGGCGAAAAACTGTTTTTT
.,TRBJ1-1,TRBD1,TRBV4-2,CASSRNPRGDNTEAFF,TGTGCCAGCAGCCGAAACCCCAGGGGGGATAACACTGAAGCTTTCTTT
few,TRBJ1-1,.,TRBV7-2,CASSLAEATPAFF,TGTGCCAGCAGCTTAGCTGAGGCCACCCCAGCTTTCTTT
.,TRBJ2-3,.,TRBV5-1,CASRRDTYTDTQYF,TGCGCCAGCCGCCGGGACACCTACACAGATACGCAGTATTTT